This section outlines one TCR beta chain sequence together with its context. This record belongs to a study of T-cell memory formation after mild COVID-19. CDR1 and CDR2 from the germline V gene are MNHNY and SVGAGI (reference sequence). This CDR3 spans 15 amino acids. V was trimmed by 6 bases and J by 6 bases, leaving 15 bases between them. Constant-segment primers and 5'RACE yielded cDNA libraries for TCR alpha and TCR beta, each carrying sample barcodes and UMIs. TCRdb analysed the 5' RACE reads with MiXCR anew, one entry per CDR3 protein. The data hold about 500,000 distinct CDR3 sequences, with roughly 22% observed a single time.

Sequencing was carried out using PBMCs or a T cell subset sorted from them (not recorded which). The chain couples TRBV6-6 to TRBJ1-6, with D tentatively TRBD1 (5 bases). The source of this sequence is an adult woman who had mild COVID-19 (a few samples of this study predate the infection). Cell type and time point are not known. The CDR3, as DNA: TGTGCCAGCAGGCCTCCAGGGAGGCCTAATTCACCCCTCCACTTT. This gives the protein CASRPPGRPNSPLHF.